These 30 T cell receptor beta chains were sequenced from one sample in a study of blood T cell repertoires in COVID-19 (dated by TCRdb to about 2020). Library preparation used the immunoSEQ multiplex PCR assay. TCRdb provides this immuneACCESS table in a form limited to in-frame rearrangements. Some clones are lacking; in checked studies, under half of them reflect an unresolved V gene, and why the rest are absent is not known. In all, the sample holds about 120,000 clones, and 70% to 85% of those were seen once. Jointly, the top ten make up about 4.5% of the sample. The sample taken for sequencing was peripheral blood. The source of these receptors is a woman aged 70-85 years with acute or convalescent COVID-19.

The rearrangement uses TRBV6-5 and TRBJ1-1; D is uncertain. From germline, CDR1 is MNHEY and CDR2 SVGAGI. The CDR3 contains 14 residues. Trimming left V 6 bases short and J 4 bases short, with 15 bases between. The CDR3 sequence is CASRPSGRLTEAFF. In DNA form, the CDR3 reads TGTGCCAGCAGGCCCAGCGGGAGGCTCACTGAAGCTTTCTTT.

This chain links TRBV7-9 with TRBJ1-1; no reliable D call. Germline CDR1 and CDR2: SEHNR and FQNEAQ (reference sequence). V lost 1 base and J 3 bases, leaving 12 bases between the germline ends. This CDR3 has 15 residues. CDR3 residues: CASSLVTGWDTEAFF. CDR3 in DNA: TGTGCCAGCAGCTTAGTAACGGGTTGGGACACTGAAGCTTTCTTT.

A remark on this clone: Germline is not matched at one junction end, which may reflect a read error. This chain joins TRBV7-2 and TRBJ1-1; 8 bases line up with TRBD1. CDR3 length: 14 amino acids. Germline V lookup: CDR1 SGHTA, CDR2 FQGNSA. The CDR3 loop is CASSRQGRNPEAFF. CDR3 nucleotides: TGTGCCAGCAGCAGACAGGGGAGGAACCCTGAAGCTTTCTTT. Combining the CDR3 with reference TRBV7-2 and TRBJ1-1 gives the whole variable domain GAGVSQSPSNKVTEKGKDVELRCDPISGHTALYWYRQSLGQGLEFLIYFQGNSAPDKSGLPSDRFSAERTGGSVSTLTIQRTQQEDSAVYLCASSRQGRNPEAFFGQGTRLTVV.

This chain uses TRBV4-3 with TRBJ2-1, with 8 bases fitting TRBD2. CDR1 is LGHNA and CDR2 is YSLEER in the germline V gene. J lost 3 bases, V lost 0 bases, and 7 bases had no gene match. CDR3 length equals 17 residues. The DNA of the CDR3 is TGCGCCAGCAGCCAAGATTGGGCGGGGGGATTCTACAATGAGCAGTTCTTC. Translation: CASSQDWAGGFYNEQFF.

The chain is built from TRBV15 and TRBJ1-4; TRBD1 might be the D (6 bases). The CDR3 runs 14 residues. Per germline, CDR1 LNHNV and CDR2 YYDKDF (reference sequence). With 5 bases removed from V and 5 bases from J, the gap between germline ends came to 12 bases. The CDR3 is CATSRGQKNEKLFF. CDR3 sequence (DNA): TGTGCCACCAGCCGCGGACAGAAGAATGAAAAACTGTTTTTT.

This chain links TRBV6-5 with TRBJ2-3, with TRBD1 identical over 7 bases. From germline, CDR1 is MNHEY and CDR2 SVGAGI. The CDR3 is 14 residues long. Unmatched junction bases numbered 10, after V lost 7 bases and J lost 6 bases. DNA for the CDR3: TGTGCCAGCAATCGACAGGGCCGCGGGGATACGCAGTATTTT. It specifies CASNRQGRGDTQYF.

V usage is TRBV4-2 and J usage is TRBJ2-6; TRBD1 might be the D (6 bases). The CDR3 runs 17 residues. CDR1 and CDR2 (germline): LGHNA, YNFKEQ. With 4 bases removed from V and 2 bases from J, the gap between germline ends came to 15 bases. The CDR3 DNA reads TGTGCCAGCAGCCCTCACAGGGAAAATACTGGGGCCAACGTCCTGACTTTC. It yields the protein CASSPHRENTGANVLTF.

In DNA, the CDR3 is TGTGCCAGCAGCCAAGACTATGACAGGCCGTCTGGCCGGGCTTTCTTT. Its translation is CASSQDYDRPSGRAFF. The rearrangement uses TRBV3-1 (or the pseudogene TRBV3-2) and TRBJ1-1; TRBD1 might be the D (6 bases). This CDR3 is 16 amino acids long. Trimming pared 0 bases from V and 11 bases from J, leaving 22 bases between. Germline CDR1 is LGHDT and CDR2 is YNNKEL (reference sequence).

This chain connects TRBV5-8 to TRBJ2-4, with D possibly being TRBD1 (6 bases). Per the germline V gene, CDR1 is SGHTS and CDR2 is YDEGEE. The germline V and J ends were trimmed by 3 bases and 0 bases, with 13 bases remaining between them. The CDR3 length is 16 residues. CDR3 in DNA: TGTGCCAGCAGCTGGGGGCCAGTCCTAGCCAAAAACATTCAGTACTTC. Translating gives CASSWGPVLAKNIQYF.

Note on this clone: Other DNA sequences in the same sample also yield this CDR3. The genes are TRBV18 and TRBJ1-2, with 9 bases identical to TRBD1. V was clipped by 3 bases and J by 7 bases; unmatched bases: 3. In germline, CDR1 is KGHSH, CDR2 LQKENI. CDR3 length: 13 amino acids. CDR3 coding DNA: TGTGCCAGCTCACCGGGACAGGGTAGTGGCTACACCTTC. This encodes CASSPGQGSGYTF.

The gene calls are TRBV29-1 and TRBJ1-1; D not certain. This CDR3 is 15 amino acids long. V was cut by 4 bases and J by 0 bases, with 15 bases left in between. Germline V gene lookup returns CDR1 SQVTM and CDR2 ANQGSEA. Written as DNA, the CDR3 is TGCAGCGTTGTTCAACACCCAGTCATGAACACTGAAGCTTTCTTT. Translated, it gives CSVVQHPVMNTEAFF. Drawing the rest from reference TRBV29-1 and TRBJ1-1, the complete variable domain is SAVISQKPSRDICQRGTSLTIQCQVDSQVTMMFWYRQQPGQSLTLIATANQGSEATYESGFVIDKFPISRPNLTFSTLTVSNMSPEDSSIYLCSVVQHPVMNTEAFFGQGTRLTVV.

This chain links TRBV2 with TRBJ1-1; a possible D gene is TRBD1 (6 bases). Trimming removed 7 bases at V and 0 bases at J, with 18 bases between. Per germline, CDR1 SNHLY and CDR2 FYNNEI. The CDR3 runs to 16 residues. The CDR3 DNA sequence: TGTGCCAGCAAAAATACAGGGACGTTTGTGAACACTGAAGCTTTCTTT. Its protein is CASKNTGTFVNTEAFF. Full variable domain (outside the CDR3, taken from reference TRBV2 and TRBJ1-1): EPEVTQTPSHQVTQMGQEVILRCVPISNHLYFYWYRQILGQKVEFLVSFYNNEISEKSEIFDDQFSVERPDGSNFTLKIRSTKLEDSAMYFCASKNTGTFVNTEAFFGQGTRLTVV.

J is TRBJ1-2 and V is TRBV30; D gene ambiguous. V lost 2 bases to trimming and J lost 4 bases, with 5 bases between them. Per the germline V gene, CDR1 is GTSNPN and CDR2 is SVGIG (reference sequence). This CDR3 has 11 residues. The CDR3 nucleotides are TGTGCCTGGAGTCCGAGCTATGGCTACACCTTC. This codes for CAWSPSYGYTF.

This clone appeared a single time. The chain has TRBV9 and TRBJ1-1, with no clear D. V gave up 0 bases and J gave up 0 bases, with 6 bases separating them. The CDR3 runs to 14 residues. The germline CDR1 and CDR2 sequences are SGDLS and YYNGEE. DNA for the CDR3: TGTGCCAGCAGCGTAGGGGCGATGAACACTGAAGCTTTCTTT. Translating gives CASSVGAMNTEAFF.

This chain uses TRBV9 with TRBJ2-3, with D perhaps matching TRBD2 (5 bases). The CDR3 consists of 13 residues. Germline V gene lookup returns CDR1 SGDLS and CDR2 YYNGEE. With 3 bases removed from V and 6 bases from J, the gap between germline ends came to 11 bases. DNA for the CDR3: TGTGCCAGCAGCGACGCCTCGGGGGATACGCAGTATTTT. This gives the protein CASSDASGDTQYF.

The chain employs TRBV19 and TRBJ1-2; possible D gene TRBD1, 5 bases. Germline CDR1 and CDR2: LNHDA and SQIVND (reference sequence). Trimming removed 3 bases at V and 4 bases at J, with 12 bases between. The CDR3 is made up of 14 amino acids. CDR3 bases: TGTGCCAGTAGTATGGGGCAGGGCCGCTATGGCTACACCTTC. Its translation: CASSMGQGRYGYTF.

CDR3 region: CASSTAGYQETQYF. The CDR3 nucleotides read TGTGCCAGCAGCACGGCGGGATACCAAGAGACCCAGTACTTC. V is TRBV5-4 and J is TRBJ2-5; possibly TRBD2 for D (6 bases). The CDR3 length is 14 residues. Germline loops: CDR1 SGHNT, CDR2 YYREEE (reference sequence). V shed 4 bases and J shed 0 bases, with 10 bases lying between them.

This chain links TRBV7-2 with TRBJ1-1; 7 positions match TRBD1. Trimming at V came to 4 bases and at J to 4 bases, leaving 6 bases not matched to a gene. CDR3 size: 14 residues. The V gene's germline CDR1 is SGHTA and CDR2 FQGNSA. The CDR3 DNA reads TGTGCCAGCAGCTCCGACAGGGCGGCCACTGAAGCTTTCTTT. This sequence encodes CASSSDRAATEAFF.

This CDR3 reads CASSQTLGQPQHF. CDR3 nucleotides: TGTGCCAGCAGCCAGACTCTCGGACAGCCCCAGCATTTT. The chain couples TRBV6-5 to TRBJ1-5; D unresolved. CDR1 is MNHEY and CDR2 is SVGAGI in the germline V gene. The V and J ends lost 6 bases and 7 bases respectively, with 13 bases between them. The CDR3 totals 13 residues.

The rearrangement joins TRBV3-1 (or the pseudogene TRBV3-2) to TRBJ1-1; maybe TRBD1 (5 bases). Germline V lookup: CDR1 LGHDT, CDR2 YNNKEL (reference sequence). This CDR3 contains 12 residues. Trimming pared 5 bases from V and 11 bases from J, leaving 15 bases between. Here the CDR3 DNA reads TGTGCCAGCAGCACCTCTCCGACAGTGGCTTTCTTT. Its protein product is CASSTSPTVAFF.

The rearrangement joins TRBV19 to TRBJ2-5, with a possible D match to TRBD1 (6 bases). Near its end, the DNA agrees better with TRBJ2-7, so the J call may be wrong. The CDR3 contains 16 residues. Per germline, CDR1 LNHDA and CDR2 SQIVND (reference sequence). The CDR3 DNA reads TGTGCCAGTAGTACCCTAGACAGGACCCATTCCTACGAGCAGTACTTC. This encodes CASSTLDRTHSYEQYF.

This rearrangement joins TRBV5-1 to TRBJ2-7; 13 bases are a match to TRBD2. The V segment lost 3 bases and the J segment 2 bases; nucleotides outside the gene matches: 17. The germline V gene encodes CDR1 SGHRS and CDR2 YFSETQ. The CDR3 consists of 20 residues. DNA of the CDR3: TGCGCCAGCAGCTCCCAACCATCCGGGACTAGCGGGGCGTATACCTACGAGCAGTACTTC. Protein product: CASSSQPSGTSGAYTYEQYF.

The rearrangement uses TRBV6-5 and TRBJ1-2; TRBD1 agrees at 7 bases. V was pared by 4 bases and J by 3 bases, with 11 bases of the junction left unmatched. This CDR3 has 16 residues. Looked up from germline, CDR1 is MNHEY and CDR2 is SVGAGI. CDR3 region: CASSLTGRPEHYGYTF. CDR3 bases: TGTGCCAGCAGTTTGACAGGGCGCCCTGAACACTATGGCTACACCTTC.

V is TRBV7-2 and J is TRBJ2-1; the match to TRBD2 covers 10 bases. With V trimmed by 5 bases and J by 4 bases, 5 bases remained unmatched. Germline CDR1 is SGHTA and CDR2 is FQGNSA. The CDR3 has 15 amino acids. The CDR3 region is CASSLSGGAYNEQFF. The CDR3 nucleotides are TGTGCCAGCAGCCTAAGCGGGGGGGCTTACAATGAGCAGTTCTTC. Filled out from reference TRBV7-2 and TRBJ2-1, the complete variable domain reads GAGVSQSPSNKVTEKGKDVELRCDPISGHTALYWYRQSLGQGLEFLIYFQGNSAPDKSGLPSDRFSAERTGGSVSTLTIQRTQQEDSAVYLCASSLSGGAYNEQFFGPGTRLTVL.

The CDR3 DNA reads TGTGCCAGCAGCCAAGATCCGACTAGCGGGGGGACCCTTTTAACAGATACGCAGTATTTT. Amino acid sequence: CASSQDPTSGGTLLTDTQYF. The J gene is TRBJ2-3, the V gene TRBV14; 13 bases map to TRBD2. There are 20 residues in the CDR3. Germline V gene lookup returns CDR1 SGHDN and CDR2 FVKESK. Unmatched junction bases numbered 12, after V lost 0 bases and J lost 3 bases.

The chain carries TRBV11-3 and TRBJ1-5, with D perhaps matching TRBD1 (6 bases). CDR3 size: 13 residues. Trimming took 5 bases from V and 7 from J, leaving 12 bases between them. The V gene's germline CDR1 is SGHNT and CDR2 YENEEA. The CDR3 reads CASSQGIGQPQHF. The CDR3 DNA reads as TGTGCCAGCAGCCAGGGGATAGGGCAGCCCCAGCATTTT.

This chain connects TRBV6-5 to TRBJ1-6; the D gene is possibly TRBD1 (5 bases). Germline CDR1 MNHEY, CDR2 SVGAGI. Trimming took 2 bases from V and 7 from J, leaving 12 bases between them. This CDR3 has 15 amino acids. The CDR3 region is CASSYGGLMNSPLHF. CDR3 sequence (DNA): TGTGCCAGCAGTTACGGGGGACTGATGAATTCACCCCTCCACTTT.

The chain employs TRBV7-2 and TRBJ1-5, with D perhaps TRBD1 (5 bases). V was clipped by 4 bases and J by 7 bases, with 11 bases between them. Germline V gene data show CDR1 as SGHTA and CDR2 as FQGNSA. The CDR3 consists of 13 residues. The CDR3 sequence: CASSSGGVQPQHF. The CDR3 nucleotides read TGTGCCAGCAGCTCCGGGGGTGTACAGCCCCAGCATTTT.

The chain carries TRBV3-1 (or the pseudogene TRBV3-2) and TRBJ1-2; tentatively, D is TRBD1 (6 bases). The V gene lost 4 bases and the J gene lost 0 bases, with 12 bases spanning the gap. The CDR3 has 15 amino acids. Germline V gene data show CDR1 as LGHDT and CDR2 as YNNKEL (reference sequence). The CDR3 sequence: CASSRLDRPNYGYTF. CDR3 coding DNA: TGTGCCAGCAGCCGCTTGGACAGACCTAACTATGGCTACACCTTC.

This clone came up once. The V gene is TRBV6-5, the J gene TRBJ1-2; 8 positions match TRBD1. V lost 7 bases, J lost 8 bases, and 6 bases stayed unmatched. The CDR3 runs 12 residues. Germline V gene data show CDR1 as MNHEY and CDR2 as SVGAGI. As DNA, the CDR3 is TGTGCCAGCAATCCACAGGGGGGGGGCTACACCTTC. Residues: CASNPQGGGYTF.